Each of the 20 T cell receptor beta chains below was sequenced from the same sample in a study of blood T cells in healthy people across ages. A second roughly 7 to 12 cycle PCR used barcoded and J-beta primers. TCRdb itself ran the 5' RACE reads through MiXCR, one entry per CDR3 protein. Here the sample spans roughly 700,000 distinct CDR3 sequences, around half being singletons. The sequenced material came from blood. The receptors here all came from a woman between 55 and 75 years old in good health.

The V gene is TRBV10-3, the J gene TRBJ1-3; D gene unclear. Trimming stripped 6 bases from V and 0 bases from J, with 12 bases between. The germline CDR1 and CDR2 sequences are ENHRY and SYGVKD. There are 15 residues in the CDR3. The CDR3 region has the DNA TGTGCCATCAGCCCTGGTGAGACCTCTGGAAACACCATATATTTT. It codes for CAISPGETSGNTIYF.

The chain couples TRBV29-1 to TRBJ1-3; no firm D call. Per the germline V gene, CDR1 is SQVTM and CDR2 is ANQGSEA. The CDR3 spans 12 residues. V lost 7 bases to trimming and J lost 0 bases, with 7 bases between them. CDR3 in amino acids: CSAGFSGNTIYF. CDR3 bases: TGCAGCGCAGGCTTCTCTGGAAACACCATATATTTT. The whole variable domain, remainder taken from reference TRBV29-1 and TRBJ1-3, is SAVISQKPSRDICQRGTSLTIQCQVDSQVTMMFWYRQQPGQSLTLIATANQGSEATYESGFVIDKFPISRPNLTFSTLTVSNMSPEDSSIYLCSAGFSGNTIYFGEGSWLTVV.

This sequence joins TRBV7-9 and TRBJ1-6; 7 nucleotides align to TRBD1. The CDR3 runs to 16 residues. V shed 6 bases, J shed 7 bases, and the junction held 12 bases outside the gene matches. The germline gives CDR1 SEHNR, CDR2 FQNEAQ (reference sequence). Here the CDR3 reads CASRDTNRGLNSPLHF. In nucleotides, the CDR3 is TGTGCCAGCAGGGATACCAACAGGGGATTAAATTCACCCCTCCACTTT.

This clonotype was seen only a few times. The rearrangement joins TRBV5-5 to TRBJ2-7; 7 bases match TRBD2. CDR1 is SGHKS, CDR2 YYEKEE, per germline (reference sequence). CDR3 length equals 18 residues. V was pared by 1 base and J by 2 bases, with 15 bases of the junction left unmatched. The CDR3 protein is CASSLWRTIVTSPYEQYF. DNA for the CDR3: TGTGCCAGCAGCTTGTGGCGAACTATTGTGACTAGCCCCTACGAGCAGTACTTC. Using reference TRBV5-5 and TRBJ2-7 for the parts outside the CDR3, the full variable domain is DAGVTQSPTHLIKTRGQQVTLRCSPISGHKSVSWYQQVLGQGPQFIFQYYEKEERGRGNFPDRFSARQFPNYSSELNVNALLLGDSALYLCASSLWRTIVTSPYEQYFGPGTRLTVT.

V usage is TRBV7-2 and J usage is TRBJ2-5; D gene uncertain. This CDR3 has 15 residues. Trimming shortened V by 2 bases and J by 1 base, and 11 bases separated the two germline ends. Per the germline V gene, CDR1 is SGHTA and CDR2 is FQGNSA. CDR3 nucleotides: TGTGCCAGCAGCTTACCCCAGTTGATCCAAGAGACCCAGTACTTC. The encoded protein is CASSLPQLIQETQYF.

The chain recombines TRBV20-1 with TRBJ1-5; D might be TRBD1 (5 bases). V dropped 0 bases and J dropped 0 bases, with 6 bases sitting between them. The germline V gene encodes CDR1 DFQATT and CDR2 SNEGSKA (reference sequence). The CDR3 is made up of 14 amino acids. The CDR3 nucleotides read TGCAGTGCTAGAGACAGGGTTAGCAATCAGCCCCAGCATTTT. This translates into CSARDRVSNQPQHF.

The V gene is TRBV20-1, the J gene TRBJ2-5, with D possibly being TRBD2 (6 bases). The germline V and J ends were trimmed by 6 bases and 11 bases, with 19 bases remaining between them. The CDR3 runs 12 residues. Per the germline V gene, CDR1 is DFQATT and CDR2 is SNEGSKA (reference sequence). CDR3 in DNA: TGCAGTGCCACTAGGAGGTCGGGGGAGCAGTACTTC. This gives the protein CSATRRSGEQYF.

V is TRBV18 and J is TRBJ2-1, with TRBD2 matching 15 bases. V was pared by 3 bases and J by 8 bases, with 5 bases of the junction left unmatched. CDR3 length: 16 residues. Germline CDR1 is KGHSH and CDR2 is LQKENI. DNA for the CDR3: TGTGCCAGCTCACCCGGACTAGCGGGAGGGACGTATGAGCAGTTCTTC. Its translation is CASSPGLAGGTYEQFF.

In this sample, this clonotype turned up many times. The chain uses TRBV20-1 and TRBJ2-1; TRBD2 matches at 14 bases. Germline CDR1 and CDR2: DFQATT and SNEGSKA (reference sequence). The CDR3 is made up of 16 amino acids. Unmatched junction bases numbered 6, after V lost 0 bases and J lost 8 bases. CDR3 nucleotides: TGCAGTGCTAGAGACTCCGGACTAGCGGGAGGCGATGAGCAGTTCTTC. Translating it yields CSARDSGLAGGDEQFF.

CDR3: CASSDYAVRSTLMDTEAFF. The CDR3 DNA follows: TGTGCCAGCAGCGACTATGCGGTCAGAAGTACACTGATGGACACTGAAGCTTTCTTT. J is TRBJ1-1 and V is TRBV6-2 or TRBV6-3, with D uncertain. Per the germline V gene, CDR1 is MNHEY and CDR2 is SVGEGT. The V and J ends lost 6 bases and 3 bases respectively, with 29 bases between them. The CDR3 is 19 amino acids.

This clonotype was counted only a few times. The gene calls are TRBV29-1 and TRBJ2-3, with unresolved D. Looked up from germline, CDR1 is SQVTM and CDR2 is ANQGSEA. The ends were cut back, 5 bases at V and 1 base at J, with 16 bases in the middle. CDR3 length: 15 residues. The CDR3 bases are TGCAGCGTTAACCCCTCCCCCGGTGGCACAGATACGCAGTATTTT. Amino acids: CSVNPSPGGTDTQYF.

The chain uses TRBV30 and TRBJ2-5; no firm D call. V lost 3 bases to trimming and J lost 4 bases, with 9 bases between them. Germline CDR1 is GTSNPN and CDR2 is SVGIG (reference sequence). CDR3 length equals 12 residues. CDR3 amino acids: CAWRRARETQYF. The CDR3 DNA sequence: TGTGCCTGGAGGCGAGCGAGAGAGACCCAGTACTTC.

This clonotype appeared once. This chain uses TRBV30 with TRBJ1-5; D is perhaps TRBD1 (6 bases). Germline CDR1 and CDR2: GTSNPN and SVGIG (reference sequence). This CDR3 comprises 13 residues. Trimming took 3 bases from V and 8 from J, leaving 14 bases between them. The CDR3 coding sequence is TGTGCCTGGAGCCGGGGGCTACCGGAGCCCCAGCATTTT. Its protein product is CAWSRGLPEPQHF.

The chain has TRBV5-1 and TRBJ1-1, with TRBD1 as a possible D gene (5 bases). Germline V gives CDR1 SGHRS, CDR2 YFSETQ. The CDR3 covers 16 residues. V was clipped by 4 bases and J by 2 bases, with 18 bases between them. In DNA, the CDR3 is TGCGCCAGCAGCAACCGGGACCCCTTCTTAAACACTGAAGCTTTCTTT. It translates to CASSNRDPFLNTEAFF.

CDR3 coding DNA: TGCAGCGTTGAGGGCAGGGGGCGACTCAATGAGCAGTTCTTC. Its protein is CSVEGRGRLNEQFF. The chain has TRBV29-1 and TRBJ2-1; 8 bases match TRBD1. Trimming at V came to 3 bases and at J to 6 bases, leaving 7 bases not matched to a gene. The CDR3 runs 14 residues. Per germline, CDR1 SQVTM and CDR2 ANQGSEA.

A few counts support this clonotype. The V and J genes are TRBV28 and TRBJ2-7; possibly TRBD1 for D (5 bases). The V gene's germline CDR1 is MDHEN and CDR2 SYDVKM. This CDR3 spans 12 amino acids. V lost 5 bases, J lost 5 bases, and 10 bases lay in between. The CDR3 coding sequence is TGTGCCAGCAGTCCCGACAGAAACGAGCAGTACTTC. Its protein product is CASSPDRNEQYF.

Turning to this clonotype: Sequence at one end of the junction differs from germline and may be a read error. The chain joins TRBV18 to TRBJ2-4, with 12 bases that match TRBD1. This CDR3 spans 16 amino acids. Per the germline V gene, CDR1 is KGHSH and CDR2 is LQKENI. CDR3 nucleotide sequence: TGTGCCAGCTCACCATTGGGACAGGGGGCCAAAAACATTCAGTGCTTC. This gives the protein CASSPLGQGAKNIQCF.

This chain uses TRBV29-1 with TRBJ2-2; TRBD1 matches 10 bases. Germline V gene data show CDR1 as SQVTM and CDR2 as ANQGSEA. The V gene end was trimmed by 7 bases and the J gene end by 6 bases; junction bases not matched to a gene: 14. The CDR3 is 16 amino acids. The CDR3 spells CSARPGDRGFSGELFF. In nucleotides, the CDR3 is TGCAGCGCCCGACCGGGGGACAGGGGTTTTTCCGGGGAGCTGTTTTTT.

This clonotype came up a few times. The chain employs TRBV29-1 and TRBJ2-7; 11 nucleotides line up with TRBD1. Germline CDR1 reads SQVTM; CDR2 reads ANQGSEA. V was pared by 3 bases and J by 5 bases, with 6 bases of the junction left unmatched. The CDR3 is made up of 14 amino acids. This chain's CDR3 is CSVDWTGGGNEQYF. CDR3 nucleotide sequence: TGCAGCGTTGACTGGACAGGGGGCGGGAACGAGCAGTACTTC.

The table lists this clonotype with a count of one. In DNA form, the CDR3 reads TGTGCCAGCAGCGCAAATCCACAGGGTTCTAACCTCCACTTT. This sequence encodes CASSANPQGSNLHF. The chain is built from TRBV9 and TRBJ1-6, with D possibly being TRBD1 (6 bases). The germline CDR1 and CDR2 sequences are SGDLS and YYNGEE. The CDR3 spans 14 residues. The ends were cut back, 3 bases at V and 15 bases at J, with 19 bases in the middle.